A single sample is the source of the 24 T cell receptor beta chains below, sequenced in a study of T cells after yellow fever vaccination. TCRdb re-derived calls from the 5' RACE reads in MiXCR, one entry per CDR3 protein. The sample lists roughly 110,000 distinct CDR3 sequences; under 9% were seen once. The sample consisted of CD8+ T cells sorted from PBMCs, taken 45 days after the yellow fever booster vaccination. The receptors stem from a man in his thirties or forties who received the YFV17D yellow fever vaccine.

Many counts were recorded for this clonotype. The genes are TRBV20-1 and TRBJ2-7, with D possibly being TRBD2 (6 bases). V lost 2 bases, J lost 4 bases, and 12 bases lay in between. Germline lookup yields CDR1 DFQATT and CDR2 SNEGSKA (reference sequence). This CDR3 is 13 amino acids long. The CDR3 here is CSARLALIYEQYF. The CDR3, as DNA: TGCAGTGCTAGACTAGCGCTTATATACGAGCAGTACTTC.

This clonotype was seen repeatedly, ten times or more. CDR3 residues: CATRRGFSSTDTQYF. CDR3 coding DNA: TGTGCCACCCGGAGGGGATTTTCTAGCACAGATACGCAGTATTTT. The rearrangement uses TRBV24-1 and TRBJ2-3; a possible D gene is TRBD2 (6 bases). The germline gives CDR1 KGHDR, CDR2 SFDVKD. The CDR3 has 15 residues. Trimming removed 9 bases at V and 0 bases at J, with 15 bases between.

This clonotype came up many times. The V call is TRBV5-1, the J call TRBJ1-4; unclear D gene. The CDR3 extends over 14 amino acids. Germline V gene sequence: CDR1 SGHRS, CDR2 YFSETQ. With 0 bases removed from V and 5 bases from J, the gap between germline ends came to 8 bases. Here the CDR3 DNA reads TGCGCCAGCAGCTTGGAACATAGCAATGAAAAACTGTTTTTT. It translates to CASSLEHSNEKLFF.

This clonotype was detected many times. The chain combines TRBV29-1 with TRBJ2-1; TRBD2 matches at 10 bases. Per the germline V gene, CDR1 is SQVTM and CDR2 is ANQGSEA. V shed 4 bases, J shed 9 bases, and the junction held 6 bases outside the gene matches. There are 13 residues in the CDR3. CDR3 DNA sequence: TGCAGCGTTGGGGGCCTAGCGGGAGCTGAGCAGTTCTTC. It is translated as CSVGGLAGAEQFF.

This clonotype was detected only a few times. The rearrangement joins TRBV7-3 to TRBJ2-1, with TRBD2 identical over 7 bases. The CDR3 loop spans 16 amino acids. With V trimmed by 1 base and J by 9 bases, 12 bases remained unmatched. The germline gives CDR1 SGHTA, CDR2 FQGTGA. CDR3 coding DNA: TGTGCCAGCAGCTTAAGTCTAGCGGCCCCCTGGGGTGAGCAGTTCTTC. Amino acid sequence: CASSLSLAAPWGEQFF.

There are many counts of this clonotype. V usage is TRBV14 and J usage is TRBJ2-3; no firm D call. This CDR3 has 13 residues. The V end lost 4 bases, the J end lost 2 bases, and 7 bases lay between the germline ends. Germline CDR1 reads SGHDN; CDR2 reads FVKESK. CDR3 nucleotide sequence: TGTGCCAGCAGCCGGACCAACACAGATACGCAGTATTTT. Its protein is CASSRTNTDTQYF. Looking up the rest from reference TRBV14 and TRBJ2-3 gives the full variable domain: EAGVTQFPSHSVIEKGQTVTLRCDPISGHDNLYWYRRVMGKEIKFLLHFVKESKQDESGMPNNRFLAERTGGTYSTLKVQPAELEDSGVYFCASSRTNTDTQYFGPGTRLTVL.

The J gene is TRBJ2-1, the V gene TRBV4-3; D not resolved. V lost 1 base to trimming and J lost 1 base, with 2 bases between them. Germline V gives CDR1 LGHNA, CDR2 YSLEER. This CDR3 has 13 amino acids. The CDR3: CASSQGSYNEQFF. The CDR3 DNA is TGCGCCAGCAGCCAAGGTTCCTACAATGAGCAGTTCTTC.

This clonotype showed up many times. V is TRBV25-1 and J is TRBJ2-5; TRBD1 might be the D (6 bases). Looked up from germline, CDR1 is MGHDK and CDR2 is SYGVNS. Trimming removed 5 bases from V and 5 bases from J, with 21 bases in between. The CDR3 totals 16 residues. The chain's CDR3 is CASSTPGTYFVETQYF. The CDR3 DNA follows: TGTGCCAGCAGTACCCCTGGGACATATTTTGTGGAGACCCAGTACTTC.

This clonotype was detected ten times or more. The chain couples TRBV7-9 to TRBJ2-5; TRBD1 might be the D (5 bases). Germline V gene data show CDR1 as SEHNR and CDR2 as FQNEAQ (reference sequence). V gave up 4 bases and J gave up 1 base, with 10 bases separating them. The CDR3 is 14 amino acids. The CDR3 spells CASSYGQFQETQYF. The CDR3 region has the DNA TGTGCCAGCAGCTACGGACAATTCCAAGAGACCCAGTACTTC.

Comments on this clonotype: Possible read error: a much larger clone is one base away. The V gene is TRBV2, the J gene TRBJ1-1; 8 bases line up with TRBD1. The CDR3 covers 14 residues. Per germline, CDR1 SNHLY and CDR2 FYNNEI. J gave up 6 bases and V 6 bases, and 9 bases lay outside the gene matches. CDR3 region: CASSRGRGPAEAFF. For the CDR3, the DNA is TGTGCCAGCAGCCGCGGCAGGGGGCCAGCTGAAGCTTTCTTT.

This clonotype was detected ten times or more. This rearrangement joins TRBV5-5 to TRBJ2-7; D remains ambiguous. The CDR3 is 14 amino acids. CDR1 is SGHKS and CDR2 is YYEKEE in the germline V gene (reference sequence). Trimming took off 4 bases at V and 0 bases at J, with 11 bases between the two ends. Written as DNA, the CDR3 is TGTGCCAGCAGCCCCGGGTCGAACTCCTACGAGCAGTACTTC. Translating it yields CASSPGSNSYEQYF.

This clonotype turned up a few times. The CDR3 DNA sequence: TGCGCCAGCAGCCAAGAGGAGGGCGGAGGGGCTGAAGCTTTCTTT. Translation gives CASSQEEGGGAEAFF. This chain uses TRBV4-3 with TRBJ1-1; weak D call: TRBD1 (5 bases). The CDR3 covers 15 residues. Germline lookup yields CDR1 LGHNA and CDR2 YSLEER. Deletions cut 0 bases from V and 6 bases from J, with 14 bases between.

Many counts were recorded for this clonotype. The gene calls are TRBV4-3 and TRBJ2-2, with a weak D call TRBD1 (6 bases). The CDR3 consists of 17 residues. CDR1 is LGHNA and CDR2 is YSLEER in the germline V gene. V lost 1 base and J lost 1, with 13 bases in between. CDR3 amino acids: CASSQAVTGRNTGELFF. The CDR3 nucleotides are TGCGCCAGCAGCCAAGCCGTCACAGGGAGGAACACCGGGGAGCTGTTTTTT.

This clonotype was seen a handful of times. This chain uses TRBV6-2 or TRBV6-3 with TRBJ1-5; tentative D call: TRBD1 (6 bases). CDR3 length: 16 amino acids. Germline-derived CDR1 and CDR2 are MNHEY and SVGEGT. Trimming left V 5 bases short and J 0 bases short, with 14 bases between. CDR3 in amino acids: CASSPWDTHSNQPQHF. Written as DNA, the CDR3 is TGTGCCAGCAGTCCCTGGGACACACATAGCAATCAGCCCCAGCATTTT.

To note about this clonotype: This may come from a read error, since a much larger clone is one base off. This chain joins TRBV20-1 and TRBJ2-7; D unclear. This CDR3 spans 13 amino acids. Germline V gene data show CDR1 as DFQATT and CDR2 as SNEGSKA (reference sequence). DNA of the CDR3: TGCAGAGCTCGGTCGACGGATACCTACGAGCAGTACTTC. The encoded protein is CRARSTDTYEQYF.

There are many counts of this clonotype. This chain joins TRBV4-1 and TRBJ2-1, with TRBD2 matching over 10 bases. Trimming at V came to 0 bases and at J to 9 bases, leaving 8 bases not matched to a gene. CDR3 length equals 16 residues. Looked up from germline, CDR1 is MGHRA and CDR2 is YSYEKL. The CDR3 nucleotides read TGCGCCAGCAGCCAAGAGTCGGCTAGCGGGAGCTTTGAGCAGTTCTTC. It translates to CASSQESASGSFEQFF.

This clonotype has at least ten counts. This chain uses TRBV7-9 with TRBJ2-2, with a weak D call TRBD1 (6 bases). The germline V and J ends were trimmed by 5 bases and 4 bases, with 14 bases remaining between them. The CDR3 loop spans 15 amino acids. Germline loops: CDR1 SEHNR, CDR2 FQNEAQ (reference sequence). The CDR3 sequence is CASSGGIDGTGELFF. CDR3 coding DNA: TGTGCCAGCAGCGGGGGCATAGACGGCACCGGGGAGCTGTTTTTT.

The chain has TRBV29-1 and TRBJ2-7; a possible D gene is TRBD1 (5 bases). The CDR3 is 15 residues long. V lost 1 base, J lost 9 bases, and 22 bases lay in between. CDR1 is SQVTM and CDR2 is ANQGSEA in the germline V gene. The CDR3 is CSVEGPGHTGITQYF. CDR3 DNA: TGCAGCGTTGAAGGCCCTGGACACACGGGCATAACGCAGTACTTC.

At least ten counts were recorded for this clonotype. The chain carries TRBV4-3 and TRBJ1-2; D may be TRBD1 (5 bases). Germline values: CDR1 LGHNA, CDR2 YSLEER. This CDR3 is built from 14 residues. The V and J ends lost 0 bases and 7 bases respectively, with 12 bases between them. The CDR3 spells CASSQDSGSVGYTF. CDR3 in DNA: TGCGCCAGCAGCCAAGATTCAGGGTCCGTTGGCTACACCTTC.

The chain links TRBV7-9 to TRBJ2-1; the D call may be TRBD1 or TRBD2 (5 bases each). V lost 0 bases, J lost 1 base, and 7 bases lay in between. The V gene's germline CDR1 is SEHNR and CDR2 FQNEAQ (reference sequence). CDR3 size: 15 residues. The CDR3 here is CASSLAWGSYNEQFF. DNA of the CDR3: TGTGCCAGCAGCTTAGCCTGGGGGTCCTACAATGAGCAGTTCTTC.

The chain recombines TRBV6-1 with TRBJ2-5; 7 nucleotides line up with TRBD2. The CDR3 is 15 residues long. Germline CDR1 reads MNHNS; CDR2 reads SASEGT. Trimming took 8 bases from V and 4 from J; bases not matched to a gene: 13. The CDR3 loop reads CASASSGGGRETQYF. DNA of the CDR3: TGTGCCAGCGCCTCTTCTGGAGGCGGGAGAGAGACCCAGTACTTC.

This clonotype has only a few counts. The genes are TRBV29-1 and TRBJ1-3, with 7 bases that match TRBD1. The junction had 14 bases not matched to a gene; V was cut back by 6 bases and J by 0 bases. The CDR3 loop spans 17 amino acids. Germline CDR1 and CDR2: SQVTM and ANQGSEA. The CDR3 protein is CSVDTSQGKSSGNTIYF. In nucleotides, the CDR3 is TGCAGCGTGGACACCTCACAGGGGAAGAGCTCTGGAAACACCATATATTTT.

In its sample, this clonotype was seen many times. This chain uses TRBV20-1 with TRBJ2-3; D is unresolved. Per germline, CDR1 DFQATT and CDR2 SNEGSKA (reference sequence). V dropped 3 bases and J dropped 5 bases, with 15 bases sitting between them. There are 14 residues in the CDR3. The CDR3 protein is CSASRTVDEDTQYF. The CDR3 coding sequence is TGCAGTGCTAGTAGAACAGTTGACGAAGATACGCAGTATTTT.

The V and J genes are TRBV12-3 or TRBV12-4 and TRBJ2-3, with D hard to call. CDR3 length: 13 amino acids. With 3 bases removed from V and 3 bases from J, the gap between germline ends came to 7 bases. CDR3 coding DNA: TGTGCCAGCAGTTTGAGAGAAACAGATACGCAGTATTTT. It specifies CASSLRETDTQYF.